Each of the 10 T cell receptor beta chains below was sequenced from the same sample in a study of blood T cell repertoires in COVID-19. Clones were read by immunoSEQ multiplex PCR, and TCRdb kept only the in-frame ones, dropping some. The sample lists 68,000 or so clones; 70% to 90% were seen once. Input material: peripheral blood. Every receptor here comes from a man between 65 and 85 years old with active or convalescent COVID-19.

The CDR3 nucleotides are TGTGCCAGCAGGTCACAGGGACGGGGGACCCAGTACTTC. This gives the protein CASRSQGRGTQYF. V usage is TRBV12-3 or TRBV12-4 and J usage is TRBJ2-5; TRBD1 might be the D (6 bases). Trimming left V 6 bases short and J 7 bases short, with 15 bases between. The CDR3 has 13 residues.

The rearrangement joins TRBV15 to TRBJ1-2; D is possibly TRBD1 (5 bases). Germline CDR1 LNHNV, CDR2 YYDKDF (reference sequence). Trimming cost V 3 bases and J 4 bases, with 12 bases left between them. The CDR3 runs to 14 residues. The CDR3 sequence: CATSSGGTAYGYTF. The CDR3 DNA reads as TGTGCCACCAGCAGTGGCGGGACCGCCTATGGCTACACCTTC.

This chain connects TRBV5-1 to TRBJ1-1; D is ambiguous. Germline CDR1 reads SGHRS; CDR2 reads YFSETQ. The CDR3 extends over 14 amino acids. The ends were cut back, 2 bases at V and 1 base at J, with 9 bases in the middle. CDR3 nucleotide sequence: TGCGCCAGCAGCTTACTAGAGGGGAACACTGAAGCTTTCTTT. Its translation: CASSLLEGNTEAFF.

The rearrangement joins TRBV7-8 to TRBJ2-7; the match to TRBD1 covers 9 bases. The CDR3 sequence is 16 residues long. The V gene end was trimmed by 5 bases and the J gene end by 2 bases; junction bases not matched to a gene: 10. The V gene's germline CDR1 is SGHVS and CDR2 FQNEAQ. The CDR3 DNA sequence: TGTGCCAGCAGCGCCTCACAGGGGGCGGCTCCCTACGAGCAGTACTTC. Its translation: CASSASQGAAPYEQYF.

The rearrangement uses TRBV7-9 and TRBJ1-2; D is uncertain. CDR1 and CDR2 from the germline V gene are SEHNR and FQNEAQ (reference sequence). The CDR3 loop spans 13 amino acids. V lost 3 bases and J lost 1, with 6 bases in between. The CDR3 spells CASSFTDNYGYTF. The CDR3 DNA is TGTGCCAGCAGCTTCACAGATAACTATGGCTACACCTTC.

This clone is categorized as medium-sized. J is TRBJ2-5 and V is TRBV3-1 (or the pseudogene TRBV3-2); no definite D call. The CDR3 is made up of 14 amino acids. Germline V gives CDR1 LGHDT, CDR2 YNNKEL (reference sequence). V lost 2 bases to trimming and J lost 0 bases, with 7 bases between them. The CDR3 DNA reads as TGTGCCAGCAGCCAAACTATGGACCAAGAGACCCAGTACTTC. Translation gives CASSQTMDQETQYF.

The chain joins TRBV6-1 to TRBJ2-3, with 9 bases fitting TRBD2. Trimming removed 0 bases from V and 5 bases from J; junction bases left unmatched: 6. The CDR3 totals 16 residues. Germline V gene sequence: CDR1 MNHNS, CDR2 SASEGT. CDR3 loop: CASSEALAGGGDTQYF. CDR3 nucleotides: TGTGCCAGCAGTGAAGCCCTTGCGGGGGGGGGAGATACGCAGTATTTT.

This chain connects TRBV24-1 to TRBJ2-1; 8 bases match TRBD2. Trimming at V came to 5 bases and at J to 10 bases, leaving 6 bases not matched to a gene. The germline CDR1 and CDR2 sequences are KGHDR and SFDVKD. CDR3 size: 13 residues. The CDR3 loop reads CATSVSGTREQFF. CDR3 DNA sequence: TGTGCCACCAGTGTTAGCGGGACGAGGGAGCAGTTCTTC.

V and J are TRBV7-9 and TRBJ2-7; a weak D match, TRBD2 (5 bases). Trimming cost V 1 base and J 5 bases, with 18 bases left between them. The germline V gene has CDR1 SEHNR and CDR2 FQNEAQ (reference sequence). This CDR3 has 16 amino acids. As DNA, the CDR3 is TGTGCCAGCAGCTTAGGAGGGTGGGGTACTGCCCACGAGCAGTACTTC. It encodes CASSLGGWGTAHEQYF.

The rearrangement links TRBV6-5 to TRBJ2-7; 9 bases fit TRBD1. Per germline, CDR1 MNHEY and CDR2 SVGAGI. With V trimmed by 5 bases and J by 8 bases, 10 bases remained unmatched. The CDR3 runs 14 residues. CDR3 in amino acids: CASSRTGDFFKQYF. CDR3 DNA sequence: TGTGCCAGCAGTCGGACAGGGGATTTTTTTAAGCAGTACTTC.